These 2 T cell receptor beta chains came from one sample sequenced in a study of T cells in women clearing cervical HPV infection. Sequencing used immunoSEQ multiplex PCR; TCRdb keeps in-frame clones, though not all of them. This listing includes some 40,000 clones. Sequenced input: blood buffy coat. These receptors were taken from a woman between 18 and 75 years old with a cervical HPV16 infection that either progressed to CIN3+ or cleared (not recorded which).

In the case of this clone: The observed sequence ends 3 residues before the CDR3 terminus, with the missing tail filled in from the germline J gene. The V gene is TRBV25-1, the J gene TRBJ2-4; no reliable D call. The CDR3 runs to 12 residues. Germline lookup yields CDR1 MGHDK and CDR2 SYGVNS. The CDR3 sequence is CASSEKASPQYF. The sequenced part of the CDR3 DNA is TGTGCCAGCAGTGAAAAAGCGAGCCCT.

On this clone itself: The read gets to within 3 residues of the CDR3 end, and the germline J gene fills in the rest. The genes are TRBV5-1 and TRBJ2-2, with 11 bases fitting TRBD2. The junction had 3 bases not matched to a gene; V was cut back by 4 bases and J by 1 base. CDR1 SGHRS and CDR2 YFSETQ come from the germline V gene. CDR3 length equals 16 residues. Incomplete CDR3 DNA: TGCGCCAGCAGCCTCCTAGCGGGAGGGAACACCGGGGAG. Translated: CASSLLAGGNTGE. The whole CDR3 is CASSLLAGGNTGELFF.